The 32 T cell receptor beta chains listed next were all sequenced from one sample in a study of Ad26.COV2.S vaccination and SARS-CoV-2 variants. Sequencing was performed with immunoSEQ multiplex PCR; in TCRdb, only in-frame clones are kept and a portion is missing. The sample shows about 680,000 clones, more than 80% of them seen only once. Treatment: over 15 received Ad26.COV2.S at low or high dose, single or two shots; roughly five received placebo; per-sample allocation not given. Sampling was done on day 63 after the first vaccine or placebo injection. The sample was peripheral blood, taken in a trial of Ad26.COV2.S vaccine versus placebo. The source is a person between 18 and 60 years old who received the Ad26.COV2.S COVID-19 vaccine or a placebo.

This clone has just one count. The genes are TRBV6-5 and TRBJ2-4; D call uncertain. Germline V gives CDR1 MNHEY, CDR2 SVGAGI. The CDR3 is 14 residues long. Trimming cost V 5 bases and J 1 base, with 9 bases left between them. The CDR3 DNA is TGTGCCAGCAGTCCCCAGTGGGCCAAAAACATTCAGTACTTC. Amino acid sequence: CASSPQWAKNIQYF.

The chain carries TRBV4-3 and TRBJ2-1; 13 nucleotides agree with TRBD2. CDR1 and CDR2 (germline): LGHNA, YSLEER. This CDR3 has 16 residues. The J segment lost 5 bases and the V segment lost 1 base, leaving 2 bases of the junction unmatched. The CDR3 reads CASSQGLAGGHNEQFF. Written as DNA, the CDR3 is TGCGCCAGCAGCCAAGGACTAGCGGGGGGCCACAATGAGCAGTTCTTC.

This chain connects TRBV19 to TRBJ1-4; a weak D match, TRBD1 (5 bases). Germline CDR1 and CDR2: LNHDA and SQIVND (reference sequence). Trimming took off 6 bases at V and 5 bases at J, with 13 bases between the two ends. The CDR3 loop spans 14 amino acids. CDR3: CASSNGGENEKLFF. In DNA, the CDR3 is TGTGCCAGTAGCAATGGGGGGGAGAATGAAAAACTGTTTTTT.

The CDR3 DNA is TGTGCCAGCAGTTTATACCCCGCGATAGGTCCTGGAAACACCATATATTTT. Translating gives CASSLYPAIGPGNTIYF. V usage is TRBV27 and J usage is TRBJ1-3; no clear D. V lost 1 base, J lost 2 bases, and 15 bases lay in between. The germline CDR1 and CDR2 sequences are MNHEY and SMNVEV (reference sequence). The CDR3 covers 17 residues.

The CDR3 nucleotides read TGTGCCAGCAGCAGCTCACCGGCGGAGAATGAGCAGTTCTTC. It encodes CASSSSPAENEQFF. The J gene is TRBJ2-1, the V gene TRBV11-2; D uncertain. Trimming removed 5 bases at V and 7 bases at J, with 15 bases between. Germline-derived CDR1 and CDR2 are SGHAT and FQNNGV. The CDR3 extends over 14 amino acids.

This chain connects TRBV19 to TRBJ2-5, with D unclear. V was trimmed by 5 bases and J by 5 bases, leaving 12 bases between them. This CDR3 is 13 amino acids long. Germline V gives CDR1 LNHDA, CDR2 SQIVND (reference sequence). The CDR3 nucleotides read TGTGCCAGTAGTGCCCGGACGACGGAGACCCAGTACTTC. This codes for CASSARTTETQYF.

This chain links TRBV7-9 with TRBJ1-1; 7 bases match TRBD1. Trimming removed 5 bases from V and 10 bases from J; junction bases left unmatched: 16. The CDR3 is 15 residues long. Looked up from germline, CDR1 is SEHNR and CDR2 is FQNEAQ (reference sequence). As DNA, the CDR3 is TGTGCCAGCAGCGGAAAGGAGACAGGGATTCTAAGAGCTTTCTTT. Translated: CASSGKETGILRAFF.

V gene TRBV5-4 combines with J gene TRBJ1-6, with TRBD1 as a possible D gene (5 bases). Germline V gene lookup returns CDR1 SGHNT and CDR2 YYREEE (reference sequence). This CDR3 spans 15 amino acids. V was pared by 2 bases and J by 7 bases, with 13 bases between. This chain's CDR3 is CASSFTQGGNSPLHF. The CDR3 DNA reads TGTGCCAGCAGCTTTACCCAGGGAGGGAATTCACCCCTCCACTTT.

The chain combines TRBV5-4 with TRBJ1-6; 8 bases are shared with TRBD1. In germline, CDR1 is SGHNT, CDR2 YYREEE (reference sequence). The CDR3 is 14 residues long. J gave up 10 bases and V 4 bases, and 7 bases lay outside the gene matches. The CDR3 loop reads CASSTDRGRSPLHF. CDR3 sequence (DNA): TGTGCCAGCAGCACCGACAGGGGACGGTCACCCCTCCACTTT.

The chain uses TRBV4-1 and TRBJ2-7; D perhaps matches TRBD1 (6 bases). This CDR3 has 15 amino acids. The germline V gene has CDR1 MGHRA and CDR2 YSYEKL. Trimming left V 4 bases short and J 3 bases short, with 16 bases between. CDR3 sequence (DNA): TGCGCCAGCAGCCTTCAGGGGTATCCCCTCTACGAGCAGTACTTC. Translated, it gives CASSLQGYPLYEQYF.

The chain employs TRBV27 and TRBJ2-7; D not certain. V gave up 6 bases and J gave up 7 bases, with 16 bases separating them. The germline CDR1 and CDR2 sequences are MNHEY and SMNVEV (reference sequence). This CDR3 contains 13 residues. The CDR3 nucleotides are TGTGCCAGCAGCTCCCCCCCTCTCATGGAGCAGTACTTC. Its protein is CASSSPPLMEQYF.

V is TRBV7-2 and J is TRBJ1-1, with D tentatively TRBD1 (6 bases). CDR1 SGHTA and CDR2 FQGNSA come from the germline V gene. CDR3 length equals 15 residues. Trimming pared 4 bases from V and 1 base from J, leaving 13 bases between. The CDR3 sequence: CASSSSGGANTEAFF. The CDR3 DNA sequence: TGTGCCAGCAGCTCCTCGGGGGGCGCGAACACTGAAGCTTTCTTT.

This clone was observed a handful of times. CDR3 in DNA: TGTGCCAGCAGTGCGCGGGGGCGCTACGAGCAGTACTTC. This codes for CASSARGRYEQYF. The chain recombines TRBV2 with TRBJ2-7, with D perhaps TRBD2 (7 bases). Germline V gene lookup returns CDR1 SNHLY and CDR2 FYNNEI. This CDR3 region has 13 residues. V lost 4 bases to trimming and J lost 3 bases, with 10 bases between them.

The gene calls are TRBV9 and TRBJ1-1; D is ambiguous. The CDR3 runs 16 residues. V gave up 1 base and J gave up 1 base, with 14 bases separating them. Per the germline V gene, CDR1 is SGDLS and CDR2 is YYNGEE. CDR3 in amino acids: CASSVMGASQNTEAFF. As DNA, the CDR3 is TGTGCCAGCAGCGTAATGGGCGCCAGTCAGAACACTGAAGCTTTCTTT.

The chain is built from TRBV6-5 and TRBJ2-3; possible D gene TRBD1, 5 bases. The CDR3 covers 15 residues. The V end lost 6 bases, the J end lost 2 bases, and 15 bases lay between the germline ends. CDR1 and CDR2 (germline): MNHEY, SVGAGI. The CDR3 sequence is CASRRTGFNTDTQYF. CDR3 in DNA: TGTGCCAGCAGACGAACAGGTTTCAACACAGATACGCAGTATTTT.

The chain combines TRBV27 with TRBJ2-3, with D possibly TRBD2 on 6 matching bases. CDR3 length: 16 amino acids. Trimming took off 6 bases at V and 1 base at J, with 17 bases between the two ends. CDR1 and CDR2 (germline): MNHEY, SMNVEV (reference sequence). In DNA form, the CDR3 reads TGTGCCAGCAGCCCTACTAGCCTTCCGGGCACAGATACGCAGTATTTT. This codes for CASSPTSLPGTDTQYF.

The chain has TRBV9 and TRBJ1-2; D may be TRBD1 (6 bases). This CDR3 has 13 amino acids. Germline CDR1 SGDLS, CDR2 YYNGEE. V was pared by 4 bases and J by 1 base, with 8 bases between. CDR3 in amino acids: CASSTRGNYGYTF. The CDR3 coding sequence is TGTGCCAGCAGCACCAGGGGTAACTATGGCTACACCTTC. Using reference TRBV9 and TRBJ1-2 for the parts outside the CDR3, the full variable domain is DSGVTQTPKHLITATGQRVTLRCSPRSGDLSVYWYQQSLDQGLQFLIQYYNGEERAKGNILERFSAQQFPDLHSELNLSSLELGDSALYFCASSTRGNYGYTFGSGTRLTVV.

This chain uses TRBV30 with TRBJ1-1; no firm D call. Trimming cost V 3 bases and J 1 base, with 6 bases left between them. This CDR3 has 12 residues. Germline CDR1 and CDR2: GTSNPN and SVGIG (reference sequence). The CDR3 coding sequence is TGTGCCTGGAGACATTCGAACACTGAAGCTTTCTTT. Its protein is CAWRHSNTEAFF.

The chain employs TRBV7-9 and TRBJ2-4, with 13 bases aligning to TRBD2. Per the germline V gene, CDR1 is SEHNR and CDR2 is FQNEAQ (reference sequence). The CDR3 covers 15 residues. V lost 5 bases, J lost 8 bases, and 6 bases stayed unmatched. The CDR3, as DNA: TGTGCCAGCAGCCAGGGACTAGCGGGACCGGACATTCAGTACTTC. Protein sequence: CASSQGLAGPDIQYF. Supplemented by reference TRBV7-9 and TRBJ2-4, the full variable domain reads DTGVSQNPRHKITKRGQNVTFRCDPISEHNRLYWYRQTLGQGPEFLTYFQNEAQLEKSRLLSDRFSAERPKGSFSTLEIQRTEQGDSAMYLCASSQGLAGPDIQYFGAGTRLSVL.

The chain has TRBV18 and TRBJ2-1; TRBD2 agrees at 8 bases. The CDR3 is 13 amino acids. V trimming: 6 bases; J trimming: 5 bases; junction bases outside the gene matches: 3. CDR1 KGHSH and CDR2 LQKENI come from the germline V gene. The CDR3 nucleotides read TGTGCCAGCTCGAGCGGGAGTAACAATGAGCAGTTCTTC. It codes for CASSSGSNNEQFF.

The chain has TRBV24-1 and TRBJ2-2; 10 bases agree with TRBD1. The CDR3 spans 17 residues. After removal of 5 bases from V and 4 bases from J, the junction contained 9 bases not matched to a gene. The germline gives CDR1 KGHDR, CDR2 SFDVKD. The CDR3 DNA is TGTGCCACCAGTGGTCAACCGGGACAGGGGTCCACCGGGGAGCTGTTTTTT. Its protein product is CATSGQPGQGSTGELFF.

In its sample, this clone was seen a few times. The CDR3 DNA sequence: TGTGCCACCAGTGATTTAAGGGCTAGGACAGGGGGCAACACCGGGGAGCTGTTTTTT. It translates to CATSDLRARTGGNTGELFF. V and J are TRBV24-1 and TRBJ2-2; 11 nucleotides agree with TRBD1. The CDR3 runs to 19 residues. The germline CDR1 and CDR2 sequences are KGHDR and SFDVKD. Trimming took 1 base from V and 2 from J; bases not matched to a gene: 8.

This chain connects TRBV3-1 (or the pseudogene TRBV3-2) to TRBJ1-1; no clear D gene. This CDR3 contains 15 residues. Germline V lookup: CDR1 LGHDT, CDR2 YNNKEL (reference sequence). V shed 0 bases and J shed 1 base, with 9 bases lying between them. This chain's CDR3 is CASSQEFGKNTEAFF. CDR3 sequence (DNA): TGTGCCAGCAGCCAAGAGTTTGGGAAGAACACTGAAGCTTTCTTT.

The V and J genes are TRBV9 and TRBJ2-7; TRBD2 aligns across 8 bases. V lost 4 bases to trimming and J lost 3 bases; unmatched junction nucleotides: 9. The CDR3 runs to 15 residues. CDR1 is SGDLS and CDR2 is YYNGEE in the germline V gene. CDR3 region: CASSPQPGGVYEQYF. CDR3 nucleotides: TGTGCCAGCAGCCCTCAACCCGGGGGGGTCTACGAGCAGTACTTC.

V and J are TRBV4-2 and TRBJ2-7; 11 nucleotides line up with TRBD2. V lost 1 base and J lost 7; bases outside the gene matches: 6. The CDR3 is 15 residues long. Germline CDR1 is LGHNA and CDR2 is YNFKEQ. In DNA, the CDR3 is TGTGCCAGCAGCCAAGGGACTAGCGGGCCGTTGGAGCAGTACTTC. Protein product: CASSQGTSGPLEQYF.

The chain recombines TRBV19 with TRBJ2-2; D unclear. V was shortened by 9 bases and J by 5 bases, with 16 bases between the two germline ends. Germline V gene sequence: CDR1 LNHDA, CDR2 SQIVND (reference sequence). The CDR3 length is 14 residues. CDR3 nucleotides: TGTGCCAGCCGCAACCTGTTACTGACCGGGGAGCTGTTTTTT. Translated: CASRNLLLTGELFF.

The CDR3 reads CASSPSQNYEQYF. Here the CDR3 DNA reads TGTGCCAGCTCACCTTCACAGAACTACGAGCAGTACTTC. This sequence joins TRBV18 and TRBJ2-7; no firm D call. CDR1 is KGHSH and CDR2 is LQKENI in the germline V gene. V was cut by 3 bases and J by 3 bases, with 9 bases left in between. The CDR3 length is 13 residues. Complete variable domain (other parts from reference TRBV18 and TRBJ2-7): NAGVMQNPRHLVRRRGQEARLRCSPMKGHSHVYWYRQLPEEGLKFMVYLQKENIIDESGMPKERFSAEFPKEGPSILRIQQVVRGDSAAYFCASSPSQNYEQYFGPGTRLTVT.

This clone was counted between two and nine times. The rearrangement joins TRBV4-1 to TRBJ2-7; 9 bases fit TRBD1. V lost 4 bases, J lost 4 bases, and 5 bases stayed unmatched. The length of the CDR3 is 14 residues. Germline V gives CDR1 MGHRA, CDR2 YSYEKL. The CDR3 region is CASSPRDREYEQYF. CDR3 coding DNA: TGCGCCAGCAGCCCCCGGGACAGGGAGTACGAGCAGTACTTC.

J is TRBJ2-1 and V is TRBV9; 8 nucleotides line up with TRBD2. The CDR3 is 15 residues long. The germline gives CDR1 SGDLS, CDR2 YYNGEE. Unmatched junction bases numbered 4, after V lost 5 bases and J lost 0 bases. The DNA of the CDR3 is TGTGCCAGCAGTGAAAGCGGGAGCTCCTACAATGAGCAGTTCTTC. This translates into CASSESGSSYNEQFF.

V and J are TRBV20-1 and TRBJ2-3, with D uncertain. The CDR3 totals 11 residues. Germline assignment: CDR1 DFQATT and CDR2 SNEGSKA (reference sequence). The V gene lost 2 bases and the J gene lost 2 bases, with 2 bases spanning the gap. This chain's CDR3 is CSARFTDTQYF. Here the CDR3 DNA reads TGCAGTGCTAGATTCACAGATACGCAGTATTTT.

This clone occurred once. The chain uses TRBV6-1 and TRBJ2-7; possible D gene TRBD1, 5 bases. This CDR3 spans 15 amino acids. The V gene's germline CDR1 is MNHNS and CDR2 SASEGT. Trimming pared 3 bases from V and 0 bases from J, leaving 12 bases between. CDR3 protein: CASSEAGITSYEQYF. CDR3 DNA sequence: TGTGCCAGCAGTGAGGCAGGGATCACCTCCTACGAGCAGTACTTC.

J is TRBJ1-2 and V is TRBV30; 9 bases line up with TRBD1. The junction had 4 bases not matched to a gene; V was cut back by 0 bases and J by 2 bases. Germline V CDR1 and CDR2: GTSNPN, SVGIG (reference sequence). This CDR3 region has 15 residues. The CDR3 loop is CAWSVPGQGNYGYTF. CDR3 DNA: TGTGCCTGGAGTGTACCGGGACAGGGAAACTATGGCTACACCTTC.